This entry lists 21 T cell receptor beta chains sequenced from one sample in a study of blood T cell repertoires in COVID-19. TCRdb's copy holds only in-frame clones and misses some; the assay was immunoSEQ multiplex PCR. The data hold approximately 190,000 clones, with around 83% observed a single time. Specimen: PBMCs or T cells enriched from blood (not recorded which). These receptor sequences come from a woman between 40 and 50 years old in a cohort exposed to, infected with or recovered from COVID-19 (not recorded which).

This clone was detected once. The DNA for the CDR3 is TGTGCCAGCAGCCTCCCCCCCGCCAGGGGCCCAACTAATGAAAAACTGTTTTTT. Translation gives CASSLPPARGPTNEKLFF. This rearrangement joins TRBV3-1 (or the pseudogene TRBV3-2) to TRBJ1-4; D possibly corresponds to TRBD1 (6 bases). Germline V lookup: CDR1 LGHDT, CDR2 YNNKEL (reference sequence). There are 18 residues in the CDR3. Trimming took 4 bases from V and 0 from J, leaving 18 bases between them.

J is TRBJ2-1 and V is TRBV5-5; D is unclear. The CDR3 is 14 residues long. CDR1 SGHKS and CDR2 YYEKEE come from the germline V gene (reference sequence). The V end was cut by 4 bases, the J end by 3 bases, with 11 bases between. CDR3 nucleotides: TGTGCCAGCAGCCAGCCAGGAATCTACAATGAGCAGTTCTTC. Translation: CASSQPGIYNEQFF. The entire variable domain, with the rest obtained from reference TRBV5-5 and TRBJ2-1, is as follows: DAGVTQSPTHLIKTRGQQVTLRCSPISGHKSVSWYQQVLGQGPQFIFQYYEKEERGRGNFPDRFSARQFPNYSSELNVNALLLGDSALYLCASSQPGIYNEQFFGPGTRLTVL.

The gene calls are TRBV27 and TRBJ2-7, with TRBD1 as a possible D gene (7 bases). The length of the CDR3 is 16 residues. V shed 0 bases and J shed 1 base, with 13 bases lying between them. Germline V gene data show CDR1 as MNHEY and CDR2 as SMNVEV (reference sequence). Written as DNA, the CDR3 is TGTGCCAGCAGTTTATCAGGAGGGGGCTATTCCTACGAGCAGTACTTC. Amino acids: CASSLSGGGYSYEQYF.

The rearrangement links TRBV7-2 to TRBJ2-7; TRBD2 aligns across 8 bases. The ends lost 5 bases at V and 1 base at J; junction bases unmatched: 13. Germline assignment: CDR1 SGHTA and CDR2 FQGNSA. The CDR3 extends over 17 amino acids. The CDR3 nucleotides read TGTGCCAGCAGCCACCCGGGAGTAGCGGGACCTTCCTACGAGCAGTACTTC. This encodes CASSHPGVAGPSYEQYF.

The CDR3 bases are TGCGCCAGCAGCCAATTATTCGGCCCTGCGGAGTTCTTC. Its protein is CASSQLFGPAEFF. The V and J genes are TRBV4-1 and TRBJ2-1; no firm D call. From germline, CDR1 is MGHRA and CDR2 YSYEKL. The CDR3 extends over 13 amino acids. Trimming took off 2 bases at V and 14 bases at J, with 16 bases between the two ends.

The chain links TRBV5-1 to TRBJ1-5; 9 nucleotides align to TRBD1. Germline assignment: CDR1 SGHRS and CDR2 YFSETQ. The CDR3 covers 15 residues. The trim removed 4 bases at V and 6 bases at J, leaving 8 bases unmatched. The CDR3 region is CASSRGTGRSQPQHF. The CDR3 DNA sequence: TGCGCCAGCAGCCGCGGGACAGGGAGGAGTCAGCCCCAGCATTTT.

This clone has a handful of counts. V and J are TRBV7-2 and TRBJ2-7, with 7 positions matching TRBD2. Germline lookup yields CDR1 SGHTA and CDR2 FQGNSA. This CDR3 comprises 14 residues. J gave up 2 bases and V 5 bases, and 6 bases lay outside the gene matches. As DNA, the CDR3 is TGTGCCAGCAGCCCAGCGGGACTTACCTACGAGCAGTACTTC. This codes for CASSPAGLTYEQYF.

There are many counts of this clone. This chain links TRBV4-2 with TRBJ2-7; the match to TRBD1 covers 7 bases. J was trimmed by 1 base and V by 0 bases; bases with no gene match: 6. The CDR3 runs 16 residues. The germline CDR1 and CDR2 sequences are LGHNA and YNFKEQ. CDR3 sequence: CASSQDTPDRSYEQYF. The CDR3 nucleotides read TGTGCCAGCAGCCAAGATACCCCGGACAGGTCCTACGAGCAGTACTTC.

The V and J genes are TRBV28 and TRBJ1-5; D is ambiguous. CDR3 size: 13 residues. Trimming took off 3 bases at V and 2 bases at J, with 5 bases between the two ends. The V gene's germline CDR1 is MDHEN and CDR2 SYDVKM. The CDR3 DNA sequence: TGTGCCAGCAGTTTGCAGGGCAATCAGCCCCAGCATTTT. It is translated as CASSLQGNQPQHF.

CDR3 region: CASSLTTGGVNEQFF. As DNA, the CDR3 is TGTGCCAGCAGTTTAACGACAGGGGGCGTAAATGAGCAGTTCTTC. The chain carries TRBV28 and TRBJ2-1; 10 bases map to TRBD1. Trimming at V came to 2 bases and at J to 7 bases, leaving 5 bases not matched to a gene. CDR3 length: 15 amino acids. From germline, CDR1 is MDHEN and CDR2 SYDVKM.

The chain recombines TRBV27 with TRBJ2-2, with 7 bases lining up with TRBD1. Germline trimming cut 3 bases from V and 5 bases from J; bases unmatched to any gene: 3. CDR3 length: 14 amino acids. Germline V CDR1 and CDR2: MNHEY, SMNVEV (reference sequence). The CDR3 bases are TGTGCCAGCAGTTTGGCGACAGGGACCGGGGAGCTGTTTTTT. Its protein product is CASSLATGTGELFF.

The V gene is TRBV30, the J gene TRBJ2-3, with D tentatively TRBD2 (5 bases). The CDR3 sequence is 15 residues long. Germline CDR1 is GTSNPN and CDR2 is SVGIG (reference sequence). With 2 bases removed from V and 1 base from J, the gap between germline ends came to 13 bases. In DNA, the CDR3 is TGTGCCTGGAGTCCCTCTACTAGGGGCACAGATACGCAGTATTTT. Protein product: CAWSPSTRGTDTQYF.

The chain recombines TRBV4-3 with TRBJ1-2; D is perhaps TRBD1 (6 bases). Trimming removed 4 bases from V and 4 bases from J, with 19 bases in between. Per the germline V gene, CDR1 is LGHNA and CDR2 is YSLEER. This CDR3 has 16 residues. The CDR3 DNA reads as TGCGCCAGCAGCCCGCATACAGGGACCGAAGTCTATGGCTACACCTTC. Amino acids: CASSPHTGTEVYGYTF.

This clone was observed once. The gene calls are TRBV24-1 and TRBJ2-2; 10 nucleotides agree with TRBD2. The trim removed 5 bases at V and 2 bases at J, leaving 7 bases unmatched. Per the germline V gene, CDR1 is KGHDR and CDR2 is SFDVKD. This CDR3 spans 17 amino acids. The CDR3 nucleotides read TGTGCCACCAGTGCCGAAGCGGGAGGGTTCAACACCGGGGAGCTGTTTTTT. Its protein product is CATSAEAGGFNTGELFF.

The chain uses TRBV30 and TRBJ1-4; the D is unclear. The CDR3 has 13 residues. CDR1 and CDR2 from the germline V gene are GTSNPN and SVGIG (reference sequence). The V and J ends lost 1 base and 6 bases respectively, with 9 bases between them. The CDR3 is CAWSGEAYEKLFF. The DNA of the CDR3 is TGTGCCTGGAGTGGCGAGGCATATGAAAAACTGTTTTTT.

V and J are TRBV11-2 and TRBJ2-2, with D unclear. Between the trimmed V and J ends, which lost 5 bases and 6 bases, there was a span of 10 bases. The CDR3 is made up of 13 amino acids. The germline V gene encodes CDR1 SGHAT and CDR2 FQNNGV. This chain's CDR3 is CASSPSTAGELFF. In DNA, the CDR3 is TGTGCCAGCAGCCCCTCTACGGCCGGGGAGCTGTTTTTT.

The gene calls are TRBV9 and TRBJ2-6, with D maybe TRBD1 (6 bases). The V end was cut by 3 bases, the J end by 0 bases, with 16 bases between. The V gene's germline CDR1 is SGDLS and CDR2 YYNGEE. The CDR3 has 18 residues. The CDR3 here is CASSDRASGDSGANVLTF. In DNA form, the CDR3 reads TGTGCCAGCAGCGACAGGGCTTCGGGCGACTCTGGGGCCAACGTCCTGACTTTC.

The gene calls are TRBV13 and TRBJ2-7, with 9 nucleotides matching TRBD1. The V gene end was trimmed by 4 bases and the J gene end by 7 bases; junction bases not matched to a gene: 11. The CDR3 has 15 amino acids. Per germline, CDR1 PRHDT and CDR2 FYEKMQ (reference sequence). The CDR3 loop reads CASSYGGDRALEQYF. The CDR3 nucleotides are TGTGCCAGCAGCTACGGTGGGGACAGGGCCTTAGAGCAGTACTTC.

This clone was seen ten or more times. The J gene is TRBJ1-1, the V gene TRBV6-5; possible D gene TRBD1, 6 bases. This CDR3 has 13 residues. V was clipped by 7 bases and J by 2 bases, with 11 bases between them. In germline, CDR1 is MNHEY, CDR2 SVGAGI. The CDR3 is CASKTGINTEAFF. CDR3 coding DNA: TGTGCCAGCAAGACAGGAATAAACACTGAAGCTTTCTTT.

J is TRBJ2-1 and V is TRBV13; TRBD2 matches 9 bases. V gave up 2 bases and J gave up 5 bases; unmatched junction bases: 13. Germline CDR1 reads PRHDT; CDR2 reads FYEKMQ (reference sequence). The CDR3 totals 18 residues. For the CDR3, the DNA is TGTGCCAGCAGCTTAATACTAGCGGGCCACCCGGGCAACAATGAGCAGTTCTTC. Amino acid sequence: CASSLILAGHPGNNEQFF.

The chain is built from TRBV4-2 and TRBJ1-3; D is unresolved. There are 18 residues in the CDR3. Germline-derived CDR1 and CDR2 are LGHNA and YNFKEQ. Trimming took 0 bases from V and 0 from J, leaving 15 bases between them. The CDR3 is CASSQEVYIESSGNTIYF. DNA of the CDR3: TGTGCCAGCAGCCAAGAGGTATATATAGAGTCCTCTGGAAACACCATATATTTT.